This T cell receptor beta chain comes out of a study of blood T cells in healthy people across ages. Next came a second PCR, run for about 7 to 12 cycles, which used a sample-barcoded 5' primer along with a J-beta primer mix. One entry per CDR3 protein results from TCRdb running MiXCR on the 5' RACE reads. Here the sample spans approximately 900,000 distinct CDR3 sequences, just under 30% being singletons. No fewer than 6 micrograms of total RNA were isolated from every sample. The V end lost 5 bases, the J end lost 6 bases, and 13 bases lay between the germline ends. Germline V CDR1 and CDR2: DFQATT, SNEGSKA (reference sequence). The CDR3 extends over 12 amino acids. Concerning this clonotype itself: Its target is unknown.

Broader study findings: The fall in TCR beta diversity per million T cells was roughly linear with age.

The same sample was also used in a study of T cells of mothers and their children. As reported in that work: In each mother, TCR beta CDR3 reads exceeded 8.5 million; in each child, they numbered 3 million to 3.5 million.

The genes are TRBV20-1 and TRBJ1-1; D is perhaps TRBD1 (6 bases). This receptor was obtained from a woman in her forties in good health. Sequenced: blood. The CDR3 spells CSAVRQEPEAFF. The CDR3 nucleotides are TGCAGTGCTGTAAGACAGGAACCTGAAGCTTTCTTT.